This T cell receptor (beta chain) was identified in a study of post-analysis software for immune sequencing data. Study-wide results and limits: In patients, TRBV5-6, TRBV5-1 and TRBV20-1 belonged to five TRBV segments found more frequently than in controls.

The authors incorporated unique molecular identifiers into the TCR beta cDNA libraries. TCRdb processed the PCR reads anew with MiXCR; each CDR3 protein has one entry. The sample has more than 450,000 distinct CDR3 sequences; 44% are singletons. Concerning this clonotype itself: Its matching antigen is unknown.

Germline assignment: CDR1 MDHEN and CDR2 SYDVKM. CDR3 length equals 14 residues. Trimming removed 1 base from V and 7 bases from J, with 13 bases in between. V gene TRBV28 combines with J gene TRBJ1-2, with TRBD1 as a possible D gene (6 bases). The specimen sequenced was blood. The sequence was obtained from a girl between 10 and 17 years old with multiple sclerosis. The CDR3 DNA sequence: TGTGCCAGCAGTTTATCGGCAGGGGTGGGTGGCTACACCTTC. Translating it yields CASSLSAGVGGYTF.